This T cell receptor (beta chain) was sequenced during a study of brain metastases from non-small cell lung cancer. Study-level findings and limits: Expanded T-cell clones appeared in roughly 70% of brain metastases over primaries. Brain metastases had lower T-cell infiltration than primary tumors. Metastases had sparse T cells but largely shared repertoires with primaries.

Profiled with immunoSEQ multiplex PCR; TCRdb holds only in-frame clones, not every one. Among 4,000 to 5,000 clones listed, roughly 80% were seen once. Worth noting for this clone: Its antigen remains unidentified. The identical CDR3 is also encoded by other nucleotide sequences in the sample.

The V end lost 1 base, the J end lost 1 base, and 4 bases lay between the germline ends. The CDR3 length is 13 residues. Looked up from germline, CDR1 is MNHEY and CDR2 is SVGEGT. Sequenced sample: primary lung tumor tissue. The clonotype comes from a donor over 35 with non-small cell lung cancer. This chain links TRBV6-2 or TRBV6-3 with TRBJ1-2; D gene ambiguous. CDR3 DNA: TGTGCCAGCAGTTACTGGGATAACTATGGCTACACCTTC. It yields the protein CASSYWDNYGYTF.